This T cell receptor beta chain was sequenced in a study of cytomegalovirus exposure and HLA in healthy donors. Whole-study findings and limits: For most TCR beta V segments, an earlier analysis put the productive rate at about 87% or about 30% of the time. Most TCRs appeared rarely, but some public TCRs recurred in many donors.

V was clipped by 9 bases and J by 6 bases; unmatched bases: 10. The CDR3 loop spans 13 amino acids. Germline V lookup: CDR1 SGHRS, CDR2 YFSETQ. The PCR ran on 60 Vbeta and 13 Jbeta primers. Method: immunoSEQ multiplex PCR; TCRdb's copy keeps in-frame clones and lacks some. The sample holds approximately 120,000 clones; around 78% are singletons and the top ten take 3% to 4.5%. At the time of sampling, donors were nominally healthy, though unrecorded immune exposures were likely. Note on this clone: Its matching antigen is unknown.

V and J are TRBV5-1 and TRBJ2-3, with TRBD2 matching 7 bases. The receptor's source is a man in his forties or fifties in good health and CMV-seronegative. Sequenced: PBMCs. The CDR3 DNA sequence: TGCGCCACCAGTCGGACTAGTCTCGATACGCAGTATTTT. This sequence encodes CATSRTSLDTQYF.